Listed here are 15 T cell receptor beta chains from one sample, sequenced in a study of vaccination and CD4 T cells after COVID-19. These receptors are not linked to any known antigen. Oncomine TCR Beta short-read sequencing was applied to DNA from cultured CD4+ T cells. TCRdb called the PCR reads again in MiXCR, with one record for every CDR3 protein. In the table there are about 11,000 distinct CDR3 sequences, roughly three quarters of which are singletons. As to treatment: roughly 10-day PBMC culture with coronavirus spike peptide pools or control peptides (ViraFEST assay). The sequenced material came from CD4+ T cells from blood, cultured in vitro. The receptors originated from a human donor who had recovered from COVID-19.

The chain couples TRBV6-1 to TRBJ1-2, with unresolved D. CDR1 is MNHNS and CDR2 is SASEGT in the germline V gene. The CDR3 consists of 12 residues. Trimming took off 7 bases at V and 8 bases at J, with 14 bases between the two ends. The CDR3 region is CASTNTAGGYTF. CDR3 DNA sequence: TGTGCCAGCACTAACACCGCCGGGGGCTACACCTTC.

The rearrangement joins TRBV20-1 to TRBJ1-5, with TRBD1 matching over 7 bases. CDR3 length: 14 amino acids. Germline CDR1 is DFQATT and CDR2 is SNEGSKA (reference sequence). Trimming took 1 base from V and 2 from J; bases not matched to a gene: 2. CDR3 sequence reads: CSARAGGGNQPQHF. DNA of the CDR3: TGCAGTGCTAGAGCAGGGGGAGGCAATCAGCCCCAGCATTTT.

The CDR3 here is CASSYSTPRAGRGNEQFF. CDR3 nucleotides: TGTGCCAGCAGTTACTCGACCCCTCGGGCGGGCCGGGGGAATGAGCAGTTCTTC. V is TRBV6-5 and J is TRBJ2-1, with D perhaps matching TRBD2 (6 bases). CDR1 is MNHEY and CDR2 is SVGAGI in the germline V gene. Trimming shortened V by 0 bases and J by 7 bases, and 22 bases separated the two germline ends. This CDR3 is 18 amino acids long.

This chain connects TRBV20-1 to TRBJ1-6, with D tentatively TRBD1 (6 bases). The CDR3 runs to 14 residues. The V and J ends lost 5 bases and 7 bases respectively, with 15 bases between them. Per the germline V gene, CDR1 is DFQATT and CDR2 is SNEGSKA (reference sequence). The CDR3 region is CSAGKTGPNSPLHF. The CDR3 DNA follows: TGCAGTGCTGGGAAGACAGGACCCAATTCACCCCTCCACTTT.

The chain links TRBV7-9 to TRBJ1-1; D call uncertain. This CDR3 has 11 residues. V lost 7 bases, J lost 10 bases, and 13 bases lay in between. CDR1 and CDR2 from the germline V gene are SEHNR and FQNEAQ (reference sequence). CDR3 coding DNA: TGTGCCAGCACCCCGGTAGGGTCAGCTTTCTTT. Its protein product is CASTPVGSAFF.

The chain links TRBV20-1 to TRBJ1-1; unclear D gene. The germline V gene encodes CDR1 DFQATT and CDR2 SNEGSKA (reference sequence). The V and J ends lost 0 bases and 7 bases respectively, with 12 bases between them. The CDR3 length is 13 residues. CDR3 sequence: CSARDPRGLEAFF. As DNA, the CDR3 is TGCAGTGCTAGAGATCCCCGAGGCCTTGAAGCTTTCTTT.

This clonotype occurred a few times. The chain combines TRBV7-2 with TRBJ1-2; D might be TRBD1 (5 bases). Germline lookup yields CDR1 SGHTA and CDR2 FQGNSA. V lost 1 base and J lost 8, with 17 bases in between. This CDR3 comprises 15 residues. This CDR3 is CASSLGRTLDGGYTF. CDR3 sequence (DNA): TGTGCCAGCAGCTTAGGACGGACACTAGACGGGGGCTACACCTTC.

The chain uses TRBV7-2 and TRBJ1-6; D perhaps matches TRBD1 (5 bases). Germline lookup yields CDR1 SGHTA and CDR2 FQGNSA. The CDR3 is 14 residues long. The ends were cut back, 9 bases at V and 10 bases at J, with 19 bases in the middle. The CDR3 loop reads CASHRGRAESPLHF. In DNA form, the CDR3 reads TGTGCCAGTCATCGGGGGAGGGCGGAATCACCCCTCCACTTT.

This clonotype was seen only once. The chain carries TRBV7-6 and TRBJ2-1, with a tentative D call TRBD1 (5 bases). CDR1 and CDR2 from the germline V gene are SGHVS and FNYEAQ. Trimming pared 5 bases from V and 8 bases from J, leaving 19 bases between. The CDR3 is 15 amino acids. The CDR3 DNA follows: TGTGCCAGCAGCCGACGCTCGACAACAGGCGATGAGCAGTTCTTC. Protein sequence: CASSRRSTTGDEQFF.

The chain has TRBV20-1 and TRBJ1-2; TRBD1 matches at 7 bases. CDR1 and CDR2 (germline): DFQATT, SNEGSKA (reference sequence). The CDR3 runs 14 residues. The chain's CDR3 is CTGRQGPGDYGYTF. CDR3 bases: TGCACCGGTAGACAGGGACCTGGGGACTATGGCTACACCTTC.

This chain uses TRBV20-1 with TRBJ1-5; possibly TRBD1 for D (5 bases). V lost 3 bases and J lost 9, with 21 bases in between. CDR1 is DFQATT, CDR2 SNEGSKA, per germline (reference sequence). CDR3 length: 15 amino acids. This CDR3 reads CSARGVRGTDGPQHF. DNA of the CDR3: TGCAGTGCTAGGGGTGTACGGGGGACCGATGGGCCCCAGCATTTT.

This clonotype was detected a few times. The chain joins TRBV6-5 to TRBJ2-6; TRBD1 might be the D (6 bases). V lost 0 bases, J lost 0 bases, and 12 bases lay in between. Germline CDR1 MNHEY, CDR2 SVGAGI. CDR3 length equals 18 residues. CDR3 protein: CASSYSGQWASGANVLTF. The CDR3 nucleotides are TGTGCCAGCAGTTACTCCGGACAGTGGGCCTCTGGGGCCAACGTCCTGACTTTC.

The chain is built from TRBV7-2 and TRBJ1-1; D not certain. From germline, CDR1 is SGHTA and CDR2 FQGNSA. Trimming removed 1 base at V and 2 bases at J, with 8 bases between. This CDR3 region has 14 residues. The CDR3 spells CASSLGGINTEAFF. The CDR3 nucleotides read TGTGCCAGCAGCTTAGGGGGAATAAACACTGAAGCTTTCTTT.

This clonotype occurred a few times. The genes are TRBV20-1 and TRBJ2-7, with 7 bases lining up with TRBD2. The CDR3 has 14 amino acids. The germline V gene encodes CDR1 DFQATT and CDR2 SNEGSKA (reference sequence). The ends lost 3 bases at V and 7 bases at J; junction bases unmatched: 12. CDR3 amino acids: CSASSGLVGREQYF. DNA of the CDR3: TGCAGTGCTAGCAGCGGACTAGTCGGGAGGGAGCAGTACTTC.

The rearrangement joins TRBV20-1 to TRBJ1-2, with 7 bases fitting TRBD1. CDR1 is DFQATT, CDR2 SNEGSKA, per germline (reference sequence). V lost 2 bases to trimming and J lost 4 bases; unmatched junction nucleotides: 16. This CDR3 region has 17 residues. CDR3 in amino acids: CSARSQGAQGYFYGYTF. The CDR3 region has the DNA TGCAGTGCTAGATCCCAAGGGGCACAGGGGTACTTCTATGGCTACACCTTC.